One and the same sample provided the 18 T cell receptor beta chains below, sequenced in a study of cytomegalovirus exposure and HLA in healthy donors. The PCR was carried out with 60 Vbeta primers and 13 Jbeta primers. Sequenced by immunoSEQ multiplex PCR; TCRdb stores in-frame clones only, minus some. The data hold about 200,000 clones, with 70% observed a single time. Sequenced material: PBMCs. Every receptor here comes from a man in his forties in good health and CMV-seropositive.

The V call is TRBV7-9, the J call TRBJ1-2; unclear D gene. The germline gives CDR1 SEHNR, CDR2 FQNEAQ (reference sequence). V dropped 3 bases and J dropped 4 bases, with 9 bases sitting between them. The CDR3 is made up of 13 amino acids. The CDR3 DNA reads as TGTGCCAGCAGCTTTGGAGCCAGCTATGGCTACACCTTC. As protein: CASSFGASYGYTF.

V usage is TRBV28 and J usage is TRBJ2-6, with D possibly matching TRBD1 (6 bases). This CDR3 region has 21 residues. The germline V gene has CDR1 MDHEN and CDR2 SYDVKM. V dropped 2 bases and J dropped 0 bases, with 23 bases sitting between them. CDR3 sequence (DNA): TGTGCCAGCAGTTTAGTGGGGGCCGGTACAAGGGCCCACTCTGGGGCCAACGTCCTGACTTTC. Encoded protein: CASSLVGAGTRAHSGANVLTF.

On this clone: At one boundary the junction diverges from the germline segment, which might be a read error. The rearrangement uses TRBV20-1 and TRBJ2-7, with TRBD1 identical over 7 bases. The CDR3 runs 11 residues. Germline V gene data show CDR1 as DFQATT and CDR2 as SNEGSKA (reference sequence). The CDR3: CSADSGTVTLF. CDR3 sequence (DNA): TGCAGCGCCGATTCCGGGACAGTTACACTCTTC.

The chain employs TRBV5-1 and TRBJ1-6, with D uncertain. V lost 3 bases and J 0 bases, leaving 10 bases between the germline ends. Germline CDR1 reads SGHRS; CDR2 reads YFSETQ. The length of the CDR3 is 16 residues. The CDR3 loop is CASSSAGSSYNSPLHF. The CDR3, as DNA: TGCGCCAGCAGCTCGGCGGGAAGCTCCTATAATTCACCCCTCCACTTT.

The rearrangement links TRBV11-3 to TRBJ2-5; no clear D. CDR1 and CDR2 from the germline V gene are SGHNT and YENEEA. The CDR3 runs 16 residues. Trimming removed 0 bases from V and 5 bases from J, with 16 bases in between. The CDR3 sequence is CASSLDRNSPWETQYF. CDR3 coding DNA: TGTGCCAGCAGCTTAGATCGAAACTCACCCTGGGAGACCCAGTACTTC.

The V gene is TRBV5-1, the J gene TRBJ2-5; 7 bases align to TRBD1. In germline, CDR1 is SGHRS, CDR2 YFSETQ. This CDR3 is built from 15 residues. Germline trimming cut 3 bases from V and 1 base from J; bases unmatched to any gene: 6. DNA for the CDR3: TGCGCCAGCAGCTCCCAGACAGGGTCCCAAGAGACCCAGTACTTC. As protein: CASSSQTGSQETQYF.

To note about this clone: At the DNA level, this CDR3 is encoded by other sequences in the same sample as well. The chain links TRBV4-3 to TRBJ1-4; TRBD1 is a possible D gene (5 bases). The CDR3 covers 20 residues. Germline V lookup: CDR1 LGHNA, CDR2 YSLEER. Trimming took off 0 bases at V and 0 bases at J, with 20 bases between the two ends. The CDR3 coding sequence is TGCGCCAGCAGCCAAGAAACCTTAAGGGCCTCAGGGTCAACTAATGAAAAACTGTTTTTT. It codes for CASSQETLRASGSTNEKLFF.

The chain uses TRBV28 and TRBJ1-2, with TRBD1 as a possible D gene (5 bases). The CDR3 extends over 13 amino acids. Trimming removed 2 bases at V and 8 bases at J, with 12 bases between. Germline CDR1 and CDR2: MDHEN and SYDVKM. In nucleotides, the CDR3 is TGTGCCAGCAGTTTACAGGGTGGCAGCGGCTACACCTTC. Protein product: CASSLQGGSGYTF.

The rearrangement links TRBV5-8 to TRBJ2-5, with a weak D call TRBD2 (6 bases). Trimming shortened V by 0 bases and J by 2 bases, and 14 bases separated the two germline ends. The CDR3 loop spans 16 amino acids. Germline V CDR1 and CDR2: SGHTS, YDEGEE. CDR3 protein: CASSLGAGSSQETQYF. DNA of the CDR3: TGTGCCAGCAGCTTGGGTGCGGGGTCCTCACAAGAGACCCAGTACTTC. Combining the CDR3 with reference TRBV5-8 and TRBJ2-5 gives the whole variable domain EAGVTQSPTHLIKTRGQQATLRCSPISGHTSVYWYQQALGLGLQFLLWYDEGEERNRGNFPPRFSGRQFPNYSSELNVNALELEDSALYLCASSLGAGSSQETQYFGPGTRLLVL.

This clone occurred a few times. CDR3 protein: CASSSQGNNQPQHF. CDR3 sequence (DNA): TGTGCCAGCAGCTCACAGGGAAACAATCAGCCCCAGCATTTT. J is TRBJ1-5 and V is TRBV16; possibly TRBD1 for D (6 bases). This CDR3 spans 14 amino acids. Trimming stripped 5 bases from V and 3 bases from J, with 11 bases between. The germline gives CDR1 KGHSY, CDR2 FQNENV.

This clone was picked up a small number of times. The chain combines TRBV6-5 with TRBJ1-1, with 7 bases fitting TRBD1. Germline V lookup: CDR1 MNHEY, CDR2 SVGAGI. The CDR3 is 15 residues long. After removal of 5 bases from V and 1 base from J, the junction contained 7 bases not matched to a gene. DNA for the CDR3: TGTGCCAGCAGTCGACCGGGACAGCAGAACACTGAAGCTTTCTTT. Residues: CASSRPGQQNTEAFF.

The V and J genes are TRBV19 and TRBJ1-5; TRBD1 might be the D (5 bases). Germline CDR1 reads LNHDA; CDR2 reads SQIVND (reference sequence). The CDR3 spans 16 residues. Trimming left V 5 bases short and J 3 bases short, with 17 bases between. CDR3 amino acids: CASSPRIGGFNQPQHF. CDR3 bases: TGTGCCAGTAGTCCAAGGATCGGGGGATTCAATCAGCCCCAGCATTTT.

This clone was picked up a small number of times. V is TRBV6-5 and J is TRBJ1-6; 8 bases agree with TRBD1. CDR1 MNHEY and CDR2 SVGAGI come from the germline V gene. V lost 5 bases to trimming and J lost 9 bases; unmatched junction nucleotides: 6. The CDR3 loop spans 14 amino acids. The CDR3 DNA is TGTGCCAGCAGTATACAGGGGGGAGGTTCACCCCTCCACTTT. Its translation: CASSIQGGGSPLHF.

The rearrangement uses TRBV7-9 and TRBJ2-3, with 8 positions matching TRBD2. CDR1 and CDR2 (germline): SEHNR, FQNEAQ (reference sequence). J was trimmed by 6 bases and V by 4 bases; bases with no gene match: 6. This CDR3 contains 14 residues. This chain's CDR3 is CASSSPGGADTQYF. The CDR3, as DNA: TGTGCCAGCAGCTCCCCCGGGGGGGCCGATACGCAGTATTTT.

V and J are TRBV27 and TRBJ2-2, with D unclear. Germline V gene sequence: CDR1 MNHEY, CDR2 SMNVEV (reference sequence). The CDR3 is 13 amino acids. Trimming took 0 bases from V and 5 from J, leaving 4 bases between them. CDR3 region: CASSLSRTGELFF. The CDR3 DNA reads TGTGCCAGCAGTTTATCCAGAACCGGGGAGCTGTTTTTT.

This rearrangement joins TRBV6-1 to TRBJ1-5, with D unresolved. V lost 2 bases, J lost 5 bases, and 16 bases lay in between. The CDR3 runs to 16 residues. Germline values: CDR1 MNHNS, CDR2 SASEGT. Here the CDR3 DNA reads TGTGCCAGCAGTGAACCGTTTAGGATCAGCGATCAGCCCCAGCATTTT. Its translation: CASSEPFRISDQPQHF.

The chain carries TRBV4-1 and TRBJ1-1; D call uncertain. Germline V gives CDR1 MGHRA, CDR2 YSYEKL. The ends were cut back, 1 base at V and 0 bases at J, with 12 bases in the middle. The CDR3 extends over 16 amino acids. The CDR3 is CASSQGGRLLNTEAFF. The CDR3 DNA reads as TGCGCCAGCAGCCAAGGAGGTAGGCTATTGAACACTGAAGCTTTCTTT.

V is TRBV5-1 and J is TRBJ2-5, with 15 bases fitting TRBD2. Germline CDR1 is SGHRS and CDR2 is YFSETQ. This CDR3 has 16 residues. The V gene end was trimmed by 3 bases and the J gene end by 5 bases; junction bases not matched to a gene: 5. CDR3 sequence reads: CASSSGTSGGWETQYF. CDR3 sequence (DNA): TGCGCCAGCAGCTCCGGGACTAGCGGGGGGTGGGAGACCCAGTACTTC.